The following is a T cell receptor beta chain sequence with its context. Its antigen is undetermined. This sample includes further DNA sequences coding for the same CDR3. Across several immunoSEQ plates, the genomic DNA of each subset was split evenly. The assay was immunoSEQ multiplex PCR, and TCRdb's table has in-frame clones only and misses some. The data contain some 800,000 clones, around 92% of them singletons. The naive CD8 population came from CD45RO-negative cells selected for CCR7, without terminally differentiated effector memory CD45RA+ cells. The data were taken from a study of shared clonotypes between healthy human individuals. About the study: Donors were two women and three men aged 18 to 49.

The CDR3 has 14 residues. Germline V gene data show CDR1 as LNHDA and CDR2 as SQIVND (reference sequence). V gave up 6 bases and J gave up 2 bases, with 14 bases separating them. Study results and caveats: Non-shared clonotypes were found to have lower generation probabilities than the clonotypes that were shared by all four of the sorted-subset donors.

Sequences were obtained from naive CD8+ T cells sorted from blood. This receptor was identified in a man aged 25-45 years in good health. The V call is TRBV19, the J call TRBJ2-7, with a weak D call TRBD2 (6 bases). The CDR3: CASSPSGGTYEQYF. CDR3 DNA sequence: TGTGCCAGTAGCCCTTCCGGGGGAACCTACGAGCAGTACTTC. The whole variable domain, remainder taken from reference TRBV19 and TRBJ2-7, is DGGITQSPKYLFRKEGQNVTLSCEQNLNHDAMYWYRQDPGQGLRLIYYSQIVNDFQKGDIAEGYSVSREKKESFPLTVTSAQKNPTAFYLCASSPSGGTYEQYFGPGTRLTVT.